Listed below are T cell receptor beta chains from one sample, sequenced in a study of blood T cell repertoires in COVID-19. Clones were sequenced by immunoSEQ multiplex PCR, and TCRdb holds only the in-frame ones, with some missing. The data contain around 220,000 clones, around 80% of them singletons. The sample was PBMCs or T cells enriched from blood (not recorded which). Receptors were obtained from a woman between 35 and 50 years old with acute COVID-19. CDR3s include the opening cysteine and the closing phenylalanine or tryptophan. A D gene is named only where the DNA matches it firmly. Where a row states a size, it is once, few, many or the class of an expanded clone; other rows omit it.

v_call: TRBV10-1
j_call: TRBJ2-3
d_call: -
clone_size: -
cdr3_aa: CASSEPDPGADTQYF
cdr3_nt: TGCGCCAGCAGTGAGCCCGATCCGGGTGCAGATACGCAGTATTTT

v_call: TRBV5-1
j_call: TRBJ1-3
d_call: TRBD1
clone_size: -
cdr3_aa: CASSRRSQGAENTIYF
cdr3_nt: TGCGCCAGCAGCCGACGATCACAGGGGGCTGAAAACACCATATATTTT

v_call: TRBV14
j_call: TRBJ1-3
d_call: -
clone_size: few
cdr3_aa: CASSQGLGVSGNTIYF
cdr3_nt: TGTGCCAGCAGCCAAGGGCTCGGGGTTTCTGGAAACACCATATATTTT

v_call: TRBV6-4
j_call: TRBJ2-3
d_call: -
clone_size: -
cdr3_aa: CATKMDISSTDTQYF
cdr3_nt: TGTGCCACCAAGATGGACATTTCTAGCACAGATACGCAGTATTTT

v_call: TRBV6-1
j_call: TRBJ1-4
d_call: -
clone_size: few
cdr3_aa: CASSESYPAGEKLFF
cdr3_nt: TGTGCCAGCAGTGAATCTTACCCGGCAGGAGAAAAACTGTTTTTT

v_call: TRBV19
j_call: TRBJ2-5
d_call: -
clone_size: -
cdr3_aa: CASSHPLDSGQETQYF
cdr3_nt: TGTGCCAGTAGTCATCCCCTGGACAGTGGGCAAGAGACCCAGTACTTC

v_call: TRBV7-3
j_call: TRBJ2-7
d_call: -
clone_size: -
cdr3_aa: CASSPQTYEQYF
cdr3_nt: TGTGCCAGCAGCCCCCAAACCTACGAGCAGTACTTC

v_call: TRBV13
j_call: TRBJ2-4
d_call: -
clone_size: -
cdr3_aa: CASSSGDIQYF
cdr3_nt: TGTGCCAGCAGCTCGGGAGACATTCAGTACTTC

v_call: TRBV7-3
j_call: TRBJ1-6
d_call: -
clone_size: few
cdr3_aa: CASSLENSPLHF
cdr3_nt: TGTGCCAGCAGCTTAGAGAATTCACCCCTCCACTTT

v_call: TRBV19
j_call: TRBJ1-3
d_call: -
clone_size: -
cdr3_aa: CASSHTPQTGRSSGNTIYF
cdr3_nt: TGTGCCAGTAGCCATACCCCCCAGACAGGTCGAAGCTCTGGAAACACCATATATTTT

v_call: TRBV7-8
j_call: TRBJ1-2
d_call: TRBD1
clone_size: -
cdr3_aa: CASSTGQGIRGYTF
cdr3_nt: TGTGCCAGCAGCACCGGACAGGGAATTCGTGGCTACACCTTC

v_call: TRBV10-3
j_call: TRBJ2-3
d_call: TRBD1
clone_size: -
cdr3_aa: CAISVDRGRTDTQYF
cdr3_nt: TGTGCCATCAGTGTCGACAGGGGTCGCACAGATACGCAGTATTTT

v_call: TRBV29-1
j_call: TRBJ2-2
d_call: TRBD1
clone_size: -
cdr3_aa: CSVGPDRGRNTGELFF
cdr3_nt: TGCAGCGTTGGCCCCGACAGGGGACGAAACACCGGGGAGCTGTTTTTT

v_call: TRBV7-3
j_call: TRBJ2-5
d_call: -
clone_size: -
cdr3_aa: CASERRRGETQYF
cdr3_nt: TGTGCCAGCGAGCGAAGACGTGGGGAGACCCAGTACTTC

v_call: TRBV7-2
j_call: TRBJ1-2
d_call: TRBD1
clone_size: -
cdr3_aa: CASSAPGGYGYTF
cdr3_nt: TGTGCCAGCAGCGCACCAGGGGGGTATGGCTACACCTTC

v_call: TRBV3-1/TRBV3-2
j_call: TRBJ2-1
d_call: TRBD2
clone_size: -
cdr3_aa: CASSQSQTSWYNEQFF
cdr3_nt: TGTGCCAGCAGCCAATCCCAGACTAGCTGGTACAATGAGCAGTTCTTC

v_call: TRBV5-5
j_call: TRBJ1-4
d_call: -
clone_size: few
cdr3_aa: CASSQYSSNEKLFF
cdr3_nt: TGTGCCAGCAGCCAATACAGTTCAAATGAAAAACTGTTTTTT

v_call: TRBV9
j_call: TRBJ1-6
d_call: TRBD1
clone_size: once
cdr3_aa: CASSVGQGVNSPLHF
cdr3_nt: TGTGCCAGCAGCGTAGGACAGGGGGTGAATTCACCCCTCCACTTT

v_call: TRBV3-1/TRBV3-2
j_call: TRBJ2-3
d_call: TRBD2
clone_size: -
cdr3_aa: CASSPREQDTQYF
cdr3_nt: TGTGCCAGCAGCCCGCGGGAGCAAGATACGCAGTATTTT

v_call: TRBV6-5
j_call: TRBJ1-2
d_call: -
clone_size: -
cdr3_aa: CASTREGTNYGYTF
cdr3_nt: TGTGCCAGCACCAGGGAGGGGACCAACTATGGCTACACCTTC

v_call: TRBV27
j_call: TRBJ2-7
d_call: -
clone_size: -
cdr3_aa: CASSRSDRFSYEQYF
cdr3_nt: TGTGCCAGCAGCCGAAGCGACAGGTTCTCCTACGAGCAGTACTTC

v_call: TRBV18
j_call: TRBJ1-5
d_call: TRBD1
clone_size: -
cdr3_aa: CASSANRGGNQPQHF
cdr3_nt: TGTGCCAGCTCAGCGAACAGGGGTGGCAATCAGCCCCAGCATTTT

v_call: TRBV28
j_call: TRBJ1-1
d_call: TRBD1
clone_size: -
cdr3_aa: CASSSSGQGAETEAFF
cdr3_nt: TGTGCCAGCAGTTCCTCGGGACAGGGGGCAGAGACTGAAGCTTTCTTT

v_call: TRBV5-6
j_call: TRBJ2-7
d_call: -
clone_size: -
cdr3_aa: CASSFLETATYEQYF
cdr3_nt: TGTGCCAGCAGTTTCCTAGAGACAGCGACCTACGAGCAGTACTTC

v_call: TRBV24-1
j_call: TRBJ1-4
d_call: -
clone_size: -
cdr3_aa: CATSDPRRGDEKLFF
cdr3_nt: TGTGCCACCAGTGACCCCAGGCGGGGGGATGAAAAACTGTTTTTT

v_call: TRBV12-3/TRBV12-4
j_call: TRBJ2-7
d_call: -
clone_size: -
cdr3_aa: CASSSMSSYEQYF
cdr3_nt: TGTGCCAGCAGTTCGATGAGCTCCTACGAGCAGTACTTC

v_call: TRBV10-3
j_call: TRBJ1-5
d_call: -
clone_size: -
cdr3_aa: CAISGPGNQPQHF
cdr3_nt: TGTGCCATCAGTGGGCCAGGGAATCAGCCCCAGCATTTT

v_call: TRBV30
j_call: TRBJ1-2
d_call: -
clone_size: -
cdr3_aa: CAWTGANYGYTF
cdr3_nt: TGTGCCTGGACGGGGGCTAACTATGGCTACACCTTC

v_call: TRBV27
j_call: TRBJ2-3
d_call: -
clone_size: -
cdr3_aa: CASSLRAGGFTDTQYF
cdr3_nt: TGTGCCAGCAGTTTAAGGGCGGGCGGTTTCACAGATACGCAGTATTTT

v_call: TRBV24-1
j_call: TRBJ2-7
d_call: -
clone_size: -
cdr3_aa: CATQNGVSYEQYF
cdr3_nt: TGTGCCACACAAAACGGGGTTTCCTACGAGCAGTACTTC

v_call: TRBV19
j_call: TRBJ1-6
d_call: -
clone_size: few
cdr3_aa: CASSTPGQPKGFAF
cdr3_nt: TGTGCCAGTAGTACCCCCGGACAGCCTAAGGGTTTTGCCTTT

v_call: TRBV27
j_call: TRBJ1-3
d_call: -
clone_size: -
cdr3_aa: CASSLSIAVWVAGNTIYF
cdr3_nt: TGTGCCAGCAGTTTATCGATCGCGGTTTGGGTGGCCGGAAACACCATATATTTT

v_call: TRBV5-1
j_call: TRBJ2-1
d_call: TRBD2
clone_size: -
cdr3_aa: CASSSGLAGGGIYNEQFF
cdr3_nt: TGCGCCAGCAGCTCGGGACTAGCGGGAGGGGGGATCTACAATGAGCAGTTCTTC

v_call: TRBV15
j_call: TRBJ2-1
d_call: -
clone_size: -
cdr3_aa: CATSRDQGGISYNEQFF
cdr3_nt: TGTGCCACCAGCAGAGATCAAGGCGGGATCTCCTACAATGAGCAGTTCTTC

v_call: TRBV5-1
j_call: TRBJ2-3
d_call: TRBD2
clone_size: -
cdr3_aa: CASSLGSSGGKTDTQYF
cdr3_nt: TGCGCCAGCAGCTTGGGTTCTAGCGGGGGGAAAACAGATACGCAGTATTTT

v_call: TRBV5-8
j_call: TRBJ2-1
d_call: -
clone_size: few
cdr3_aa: CASSLGDTTYNEQFF
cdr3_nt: TGTGCCAGCAGCTTGGGGGACACCACCTACAATGAGCAGTTCTTC

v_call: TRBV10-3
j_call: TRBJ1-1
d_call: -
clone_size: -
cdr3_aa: CASIKAGADTEAFF
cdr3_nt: TGTGCCTCTATTAAGGCAGGGGCCGACACTGAAGCTTTCTTT

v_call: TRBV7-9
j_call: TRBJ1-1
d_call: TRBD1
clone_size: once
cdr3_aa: CASSSWDRGLAMNTEAFF
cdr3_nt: TGTGCCAGCAGCTCCTGGGACAGGGGGCTCGCCATGAACACTGAAGCTTTCTTT

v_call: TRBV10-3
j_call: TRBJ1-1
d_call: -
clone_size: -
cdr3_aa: CAISESTGKNTEAFF
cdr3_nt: TGTGCCATCAGTGAGTCCACAGGGAAGAACACTGAAGCTTTCTTT

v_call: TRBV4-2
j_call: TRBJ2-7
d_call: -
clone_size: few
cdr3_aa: CASSQDSRDPYEQYF
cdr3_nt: TGTGCCAGCAGCCAAGATAGTCGGGATCCCTACGAGCAGTACTTC

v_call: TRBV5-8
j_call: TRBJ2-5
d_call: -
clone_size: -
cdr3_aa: CASGRGTAQETQYF
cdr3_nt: TGTGCCAGCGGCCGGGGGACAGCCCAAGAGACCCAGTACTTC

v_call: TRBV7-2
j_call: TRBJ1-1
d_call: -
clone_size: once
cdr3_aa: CASSSYPGTTFF
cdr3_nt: TGTGCCAGCAGCTCGTATCCCGGGACAACTTTCTTT

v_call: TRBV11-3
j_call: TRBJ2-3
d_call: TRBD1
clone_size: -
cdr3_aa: CASSLETGSVGDTQYF
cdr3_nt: TGTGCCAGCAGCTTAGAGACAGGGAGCGTTGGAGATACGCAGTATTTT

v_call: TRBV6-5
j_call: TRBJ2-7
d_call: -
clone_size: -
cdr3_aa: CASKLLVPLYEQYF
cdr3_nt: TGTGCCAGCAAATTATTAGTACCCCTCTACGAGCAGTACTTC

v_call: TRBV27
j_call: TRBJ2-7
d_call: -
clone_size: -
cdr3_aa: CASSFRSPYEQYF
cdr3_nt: TGTGCCAGCAGTTTCCGTAGTCCCTACGAGCAGTACTTC

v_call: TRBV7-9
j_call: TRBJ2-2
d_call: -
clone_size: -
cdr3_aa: CASSLFQGANTGELFF
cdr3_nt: TGTGCCAGCAGCTTATTCCAGGGCGCGAACACCGGGGAGCTGTTTTTT

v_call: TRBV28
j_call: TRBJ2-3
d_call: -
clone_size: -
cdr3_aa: CASSSYGAGLATDTQYF
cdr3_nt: TGTGCCAGCAGTTCCTACGGGGCGGGGCTAGCCACAGATACGCAGTATTTT